These 22 T cell receptor beta chains were sequenced from one sample in a study of CD8 T cells in ankylosing spondylitis. Each CDR3 protein is one row after TCRdb ran MiXCR on the 5' RACE reads. This table has fewer than 200,000 distinct CDR3 sequences, about 20% appearing once. Source material: blood, either unsorted or a sorted T cell fraction (not recorded which). The receptors derive from a male donor aged 5-30 years with ankylosing spondylitis or in good health (not recorded which).

The chain joins TRBV6-5 to TRBJ1-4; possible D gene TRBD1, 6 bases. V was shortened by 6 bases and J by 5 bases, with 16 bases between the two germline ends. The CDR3 is made up of 15 amino acids. Per the germline V gene, CDR1 is MNHEY and CDR2 is SVGAGI. This CDR3 is CASSRTATLNEKLFF. In DNA, the CDR3 is TGTGCCAGCAGCCGGACAGCTACCCTCAATGAAAAACTGTTTTTT.

This clonotype was counted ten times or more. V usage is TRBV5-1 and J usage is TRBJ1-1, with D unresolved. Trimming stripped 0 bases from V and 1 base from J, with 4 bases between. From germline, CDR1 is SGHRS and CDR2 YFSETQ. The CDR3 is 13 amino acids. The CDR3 DNA follows: TGCGCCAGCAGCTTGGACCCGAACACTGAAGCTTTCTTT. It encodes CASSLDPNTEAFF.

This clonotype was seen repeatedly, ten times or more. The V gene is TRBV5-1, the J gene TRBJ1-2; possibly TRBD1 for D (5 bases). Per germline, CDR1 SGHRS and CDR2 YFSETQ. Trimming took 3 bases from V and 0 from J, leaving 15 bases between them. CDR3 length: 16 amino acids. CDR3 nucleotide sequence: TGCGCCAGCAGCTCCAACTTGGGGGGAGCTAACTATGGCTACACCTTC. Encoded protein: CASSSNLGGANYGYTF.

The rearrangement uses TRBV18 and TRBJ1-5; D gene uncertain. Per the germline V gene, CDR1 is KGHSH and CDR2 is LQKENI. Trimming took off 3 bases at V and 4 bases at J, with 7 bases between the two ends. The CDR3 consists of 13 residues. The CDR3 sequence is CASSPEGNQPQHF. CDR3 DNA: TGTGCCAGCTCACCGGAGGGAAATCAGCCCCAGCATTTT.

This clonotype has ten or more counts. The chain has TRBV29-1 and TRBJ2-2; D uncertain. The germline V gene encodes CDR1 SQVTM and CDR2 ANQGSEA. V was shortened by 8 bases and J by 3 bases, with 10 bases between the two germline ends. This CDR3 spans 12 amino acids. The CDR3 sequence: CSLQRHTGELFF. The CDR3 DNA reads TGCAGCTTACAGAGACACACCGGGGAGCTGTTTTTT.

This clonotype occurred many times. The chain uses TRBV4-3 and TRBJ2-1; the match to TRBD2 covers 7 bases. Germline CDR1 and CDR2: LGHNA and YSLEER. V was clipped by 0 bases and J by 10 bases; unmatched bases: 15. The CDR3 totals 17 residues. CDR3 sequence: CASSQEYGAAAGGEQFF. CDR3 DNA sequence: TGCGCCAGCAGCCAAGAGTATGGGGCCGCCGCCGGGGGGGAGCAGTTCTTC.

V is TRBV7-6 and J is TRBJ2-1; TRBD2 aligns across 9 bases. The trim removed 9 bases at V and 8 bases at J, leaving 5 bases unmatched. Looked up from germline, CDR1 is SGHVS and CDR2 is FNYEAQ. This CDR3 contains 12 residues. The CDR3 loop is CASASGIDEQFF. CDR3 coding DNA: TGTGCCAGTGCTAGCGGGATCGATGAGCAGTTCTTC.

This clonotype was seen many times. The chain uses TRBV12-3 or TRBV12-4 and TRBJ2-3; 9 positions match TRBD2. The CDR3 is 21 amino acids. The ends lost 7 bases at V and 6 bases at J; junction bases unmatched: 29. As DNA, the CDR3 is TGTGCCAGCACCCCTCGGGCGGTCCAGCGGGAGGCCCGACGGGTTTGGGATACGCAGTATTTT. This encodes CASTPRAVQREARRVWDTQYF.

This clonotype was picked up many times. For the CDR3, the DNA is TGTGCCAGCAGCCGGTGGGGGGGACCAACTAATGAAAAACTGTTTTTT. Translated: CASSRWGGPTNEKLFF. The chain couples TRBV7-2 to TRBJ1-4; D possibly corresponds to TRBD1 (5 bases). CDR1 is SGHTA, CDR2 FQGNSA, per germline. V lost 5 bases and J lost 0, with 13 bases in between. The CDR3 is made up of 16 amino acids.

The chain recombines TRBV29-1 with TRBJ2-1; the D gene is possibly TRBD2 (5 bases). Germline values: CDR1 SQVTM, CDR2 ANQGSEA. Trimming cost V 2 bases and J 4 bases, with 6 bases left between them. CDR3 length equals 12 residues. CDR3 amino acids: CSVEKRYNEQFF. The CDR3, as DNA: TGCAGCGTTGAAAAGCGGTACAATGAGCAGTTCTTC.

This clonotype was detected many times. The chain uses TRBV15 and TRBJ2-1; no reliable D call. The CDR3 consists of 12 residues. Germline-derived CDR1 and CDR2 are LNHNV and YYDKDF (reference sequence). V was cut by 0 bases and J by 15 bases, with 12 bases left in between. The CDR3 sequence is CATSRERRDWFF. CDR3 bases: TGTGCCACCAGCAGAGAGAGGCGCGACTGGTTCTTC.

The rearrangement joins TRBV25-1 to TRBJ2-3; D unresolved. Germline-derived CDR1 and CDR2 are MGHDK and SYGVNS. The CDR3 is 15 residues long. The ends were cut back, 1 base at V and 0 bases at J, with 8 bases in the middle. The CDR3 sequence: CASSESPTSTDTQYF. The CDR3 region has the DNA TGTGCCAGCAGTGAATCCCCGACAAGCACAGATACGCAGTATTTT. The entire variable domain, with the rest obtained from reference TRBV25-1 and TRBJ2-3, is as follows: EADIYQTPRYLVIGTGKKITLECSQTMGHDKMYWYQQDPGMELHLIHYSYGVNSTEKGDLSSESTVSRIRTEHFPLTLESARPSHTSQYLCASSESPTSTDTQYFGPGTRLTVL.

This clonotype was observed many times. The J gene is TRBJ2-5, the V gene TRBV12-3 or TRBV12-4; 7 bases are a match to TRBD2. Losses at the gene ends were 1 base for V and 5 bases for J; bases not matched to a gene: 7. CDR3 length: 15 amino acids. This CDR3 reads CASSLGLALSETQYF. DNA for the CDR3: TGTGCCAGCAGTTTAGGACTAGCTCTGTCTGAGACCCAGTACTTC.

This clonotype was seen many times. The J gene is TRBJ1-3, the V gene TRBV4-2; D is unclear. Trimming shortened V by 0 bases and J by 0 bases, and 9 bases separated the two germline ends. From germline, CDR1 is LGHNA and CDR2 YNFKEQ. The CDR3 is 16 amino acids. CDR3 amino acids: CASSQDHVNSGNTIYF. CDR3 DNA sequence: TGTGCCAGCAGCCAAGACCACGTCAACTCTGGAAACACCATATATTTT.

The rearrangement links TRBV27 to TRBJ1-1; 7 nucleotides match TRBD1. The CDR3 is 12 amino acids. Trimming took 6 bases from V and 4 from J; bases not matched to a gene: 2. Germline V gene sequence: CDR1 MNHEY, CDR2 SMNVEV (reference sequence). CDR3 loop: CASRPGGTEAFF. The CDR3 DNA reads as TGTGCCAGCAGACCAGGGGGCACTGAAGCTTTCTTT.

This clonotype was recorded at least ten times. The chain couples TRBV28 to TRBJ2-7, with D perhaps TRBD2 (5 bases). V dropped 6 bases and J dropped 7 bases, with 16 bases sitting between them. CDR1 and CDR2 from the germline V gene are MDHEN and SYDVKM. The CDR3 has 13 residues. For the CDR3, the DNA is TGTGCCAGCAGCCGCCGAGGGTCCCGTGAGCAGTACTTC. Residues: CASSRRGSREQYF. Variable domain in full (rest from reference TRBV28 and TRBJ2-7): DVKVTQSSRYLVKRTGEKVFLECVQDMDHENMFWYRQDPGLGLRLIYFSYDVKMKEKGDIPEGYSVSREKKERFSLILESASTNQTSMYLCASSRRGSREQYFGPGTRLTVT.

This clonotype was seen repeatedly, ten times or more. The rearrangement uses TRBV20-1 and TRBJ1-1, with D possibly matching TRBD1 (5 bases). Germline-derived CDR1 and CDR2 are DFQATT and SNEGSKA (reference sequence). V shed 2 bases and J shed 0 bases, with 13 bases lying between them. CDR3 length: 15 residues. The CDR3 sequence is CSARYGHTMNTEAFF. The DNA for the CDR3 is TGCAGTGCTAGATACGGACATACGATGAACACTGAAGCTTTCTTT.

This chain uses TRBV21-1 with TRBJ2-1; the D call of TRBD1 is as the table states it, not checked on the DNA. TRBV21-1 is recorded as a pseudogene. This CDR3 spans 19 amino acids. The CDR3, as DNA: TGTGCCAGCCGGGGACACCGATGTCCCGCGTCCTGGCGAGACAATGAGCAGTTCTTC. Amino acid sequence: CASRGHRCPASWRDNEQFF.

This clonotype was counted at least ten times. The CDR3: CASSYLQGFTGELFF. DNA of the CDR3: TGTGCCAGCAGTTATTTGCAAGGGTTCACCGGGGAGCTGTTTTTT. The chain carries TRBV6-2 or TRBV6-3 and TRBJ2-2; D uncertain. The CDR3 covers 15 residues. The germline V gene has CDR1 MNHEY and CDR2 SVGEGT. V shed 3 bases and J shed 4 bases, with 12 bases lying between them.

This clonotype showed up many times. The chain employs TRBV15 and TRBJ2-4, with D tentatively TRBD1 (5 bases). The CDR3 is 15 residues long. Germline V lookup: CDR1 LNHNV, CDR2 YYDKDF (reference sequence). Trimming cost V 1 base and J 3 bases, with 10 bases left between them. CDR3 sequence: CATSRVGPGKNIQYF. In nucleotides, the CDR3 is TGTGCCACCAGCAGAGTGGGGCCTGGCAAAAACATTCAGTACTTC.

The chain is built from TRBV20-1 and TRBJ2-1; D possibly corresponds to TRBD2 (6 bases). Trimming left V 0 bases short and J 4 bases short, with 10 bases between. Germline V lookup: CDR1 DFQATT, CDR2 SNEGSKA (reference sequence). The CDR3 extends over 14 amino acids. DNA of the CDR3: TGCAGTGCTAGAGACAGCGGGCATTACAATGAGCAGTTCTTC. Its protein product is CSARDSGHYNEQFF.

The V and J genes are TRBV15 and TRBJ2-6; no reliable D call. V gave up 3 bases and J gave up 6 bases, with 6 bases separating them. The germline gives CDR1 LNHNV, CDR2 YYDKDF (reference sequence). This CDR3 spans 13 amino acids. The CDR3 reads CATSRGKANVLTF. The CDR3 DNA reads TGTGCCACCAGCAGGGGAAAGGCCAACGTCCTGACTTTC.